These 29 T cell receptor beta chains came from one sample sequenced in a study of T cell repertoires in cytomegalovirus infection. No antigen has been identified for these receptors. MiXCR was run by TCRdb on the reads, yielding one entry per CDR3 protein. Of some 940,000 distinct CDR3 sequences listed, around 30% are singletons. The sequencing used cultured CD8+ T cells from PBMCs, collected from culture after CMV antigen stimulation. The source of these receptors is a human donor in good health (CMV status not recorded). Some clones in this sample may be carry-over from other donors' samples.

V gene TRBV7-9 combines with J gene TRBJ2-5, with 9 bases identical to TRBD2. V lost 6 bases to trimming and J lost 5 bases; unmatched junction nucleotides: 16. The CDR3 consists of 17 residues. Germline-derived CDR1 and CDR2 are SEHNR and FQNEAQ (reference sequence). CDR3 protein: CASSSTDGLAGRETQYF. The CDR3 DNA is TGTGCCAGCAGTTCAACCGACGGGCTAGCGGGGCGTGAGACCCAGTACTTC.

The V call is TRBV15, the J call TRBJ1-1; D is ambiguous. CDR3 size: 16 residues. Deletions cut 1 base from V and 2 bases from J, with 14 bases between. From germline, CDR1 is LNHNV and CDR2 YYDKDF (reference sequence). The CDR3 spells CATSRGWPGPNTEAFF. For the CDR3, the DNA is TGTGCCACCAGCAGAGGTTGGCCAGGACCTAACACTGAAGCTTTCTTT.

The DNA of the CDR3 is TGTGCCAGCAGCCACCGGGACAGGGCGGATTCACCCCTCCACTTT. Its translation is CASSHRDRADSPLHF. V and J are TRBV7-8 and TRBJ1-6; 9 positions match TRBD1. This CDR3 has 15 residues. The ends lost 5 bases at V and 8 bases at J; junction bases unmatched: 7. Per germline, CDR1 SGHVS and CDR2 FQNEAQ.

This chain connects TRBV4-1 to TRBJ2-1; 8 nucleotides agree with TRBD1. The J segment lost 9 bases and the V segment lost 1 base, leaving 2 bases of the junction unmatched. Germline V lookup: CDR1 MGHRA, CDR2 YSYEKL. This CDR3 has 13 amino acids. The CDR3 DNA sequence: TGCGCCAGCAGCCAAGGGACAGGGACTGAGCAGTTCTTC. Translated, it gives CASSQGTGTEQFF.

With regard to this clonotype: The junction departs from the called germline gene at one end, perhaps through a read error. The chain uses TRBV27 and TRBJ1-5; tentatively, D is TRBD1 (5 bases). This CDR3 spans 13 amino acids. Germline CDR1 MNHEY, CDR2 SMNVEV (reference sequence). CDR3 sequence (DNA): TGTACCAGCAGCCGGGCGGGGGATCAGCCCCAGCATTTT. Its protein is CTSSRAGDQPQHF.

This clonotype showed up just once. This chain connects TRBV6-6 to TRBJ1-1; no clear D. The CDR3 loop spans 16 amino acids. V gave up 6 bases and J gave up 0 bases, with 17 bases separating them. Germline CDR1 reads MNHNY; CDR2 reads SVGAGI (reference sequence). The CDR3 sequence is CASRDHPFKVNTEAFF. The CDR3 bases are TGTGCCAGCAGGGACCACCCCTTCAAGGTGAACACTGAAGCTTTCTTT.

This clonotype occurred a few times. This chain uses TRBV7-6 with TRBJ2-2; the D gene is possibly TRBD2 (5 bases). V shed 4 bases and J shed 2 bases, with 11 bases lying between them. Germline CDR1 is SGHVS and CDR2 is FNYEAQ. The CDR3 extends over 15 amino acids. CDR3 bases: TGTGCCAGCAGCTCGGAGGTATCCAACACCGGGGAGCTGTTTTTT. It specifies CASSSEVSNTGELFF.

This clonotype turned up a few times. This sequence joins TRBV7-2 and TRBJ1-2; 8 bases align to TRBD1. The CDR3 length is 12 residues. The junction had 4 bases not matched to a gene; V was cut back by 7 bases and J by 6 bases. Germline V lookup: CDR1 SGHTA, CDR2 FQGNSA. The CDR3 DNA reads TGTGCCAGCAAAGGACAGGGCGATGGCTACACCTTC. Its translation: CASKGQGDGYTF.

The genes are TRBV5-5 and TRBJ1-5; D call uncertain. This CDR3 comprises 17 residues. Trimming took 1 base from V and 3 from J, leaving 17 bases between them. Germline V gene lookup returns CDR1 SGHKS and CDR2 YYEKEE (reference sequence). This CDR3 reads CASSLNGLVRVNQPQHF. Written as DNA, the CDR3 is TGTGCCAGCAGCTTGAACGGGCTGGTCCGGGTCAATCAGCCCCAGCATTTT.

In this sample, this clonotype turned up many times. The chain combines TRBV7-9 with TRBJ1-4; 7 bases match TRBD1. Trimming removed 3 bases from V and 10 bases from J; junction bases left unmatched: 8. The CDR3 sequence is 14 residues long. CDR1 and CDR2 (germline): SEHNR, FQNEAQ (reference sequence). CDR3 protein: CASSFVGGAGKLFF. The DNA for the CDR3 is TGTGCCAGCAGCTTCGTAGGGGGCGCGGGAAAACTGTTTTTT.

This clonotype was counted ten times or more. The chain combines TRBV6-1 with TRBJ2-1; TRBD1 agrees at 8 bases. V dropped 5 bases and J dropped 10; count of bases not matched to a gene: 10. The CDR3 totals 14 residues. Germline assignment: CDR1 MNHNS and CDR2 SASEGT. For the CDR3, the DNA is TGTGCCAGCAGTAGTCGGGACAGGTCCTCGGAGCAGTTCTTC. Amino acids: CASSSRDRSSEQFF.

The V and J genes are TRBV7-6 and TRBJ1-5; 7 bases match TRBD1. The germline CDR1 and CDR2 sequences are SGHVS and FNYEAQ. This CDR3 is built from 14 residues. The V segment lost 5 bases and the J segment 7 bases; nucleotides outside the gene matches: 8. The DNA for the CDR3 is TGTGCCAGCAGCGCTCAGGGGGGGCTCCAGCCCCAGCATTTT. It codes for CASSAQGGLQPQHF.

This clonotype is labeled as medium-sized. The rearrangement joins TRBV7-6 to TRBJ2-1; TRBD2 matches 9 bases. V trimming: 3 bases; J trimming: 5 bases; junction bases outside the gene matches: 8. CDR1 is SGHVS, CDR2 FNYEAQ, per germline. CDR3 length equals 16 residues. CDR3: CASSFLAGGGDNEQFF. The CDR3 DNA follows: TGTGCCAGCAGCTTCCTGGCGGGGGGGGGGGACAATGAGCAGTTCTTC. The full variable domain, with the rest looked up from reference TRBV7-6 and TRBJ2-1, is GAGVSQSPRYKVTKRGQDVALRCDPISGHVSLYWYRQALGQGPEFLTYFNYEAQQDKSGLPNDRFSAERPEGSISTLTIQRTEQRDSAMYRCASSFLAGGGDNEQFFGPGTRLTVL.

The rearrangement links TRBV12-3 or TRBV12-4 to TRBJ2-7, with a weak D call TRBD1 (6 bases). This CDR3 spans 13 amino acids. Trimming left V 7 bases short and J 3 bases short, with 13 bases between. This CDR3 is CASTFTGFYEQYF. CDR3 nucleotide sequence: TGTGCCAGCACCTTCACAGGGTTCTACGAGCAGTACTTC.

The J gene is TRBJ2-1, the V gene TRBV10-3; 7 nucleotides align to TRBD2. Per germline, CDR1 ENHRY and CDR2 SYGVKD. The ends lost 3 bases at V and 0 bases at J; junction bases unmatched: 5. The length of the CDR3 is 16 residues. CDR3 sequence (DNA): TGTGCCATCAGTGAAGGAGCGGGACGCTCCTACAATGAGCAGTTCTTC. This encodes CAISEGAGRSYNEQFF.

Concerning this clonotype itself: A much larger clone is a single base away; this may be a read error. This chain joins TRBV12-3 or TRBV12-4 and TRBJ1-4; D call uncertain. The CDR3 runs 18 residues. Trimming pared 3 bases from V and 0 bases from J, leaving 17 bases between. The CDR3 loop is CASSFGPYESATNEKLFF. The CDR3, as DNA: TGTGCCAGCAGTTTTGGGCCGTATGAGAGTGCAACTAATGAAAAACTGTTTTTT.

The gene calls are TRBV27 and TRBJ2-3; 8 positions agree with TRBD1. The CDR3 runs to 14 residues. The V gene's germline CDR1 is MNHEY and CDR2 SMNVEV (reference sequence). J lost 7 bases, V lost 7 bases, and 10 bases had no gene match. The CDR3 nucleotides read TGTGCCAGCACCTCTTTCGGACAGGGCCATACGCAGTATTTT. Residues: CASTSFGQGHTQYF.

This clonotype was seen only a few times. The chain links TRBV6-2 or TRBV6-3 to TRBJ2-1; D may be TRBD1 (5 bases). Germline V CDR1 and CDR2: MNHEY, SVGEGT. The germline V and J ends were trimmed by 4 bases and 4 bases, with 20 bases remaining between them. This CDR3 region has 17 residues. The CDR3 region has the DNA TGTGCCAGCAGTTCCCCCCTTACAGGTTTACTTTACAATGAGCAGTTCTTC. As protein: CASSSPLTGLLYNEQFF.

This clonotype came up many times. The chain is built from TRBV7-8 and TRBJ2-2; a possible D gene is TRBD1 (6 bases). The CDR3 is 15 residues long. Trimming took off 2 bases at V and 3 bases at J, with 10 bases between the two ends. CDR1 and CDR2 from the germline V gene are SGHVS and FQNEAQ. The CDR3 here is CASSLLGAHTGELFF. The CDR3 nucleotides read TGTGCCAGCAGCTTACTGGGGGCGCACACCGGGGAGCTGTTTTTT.

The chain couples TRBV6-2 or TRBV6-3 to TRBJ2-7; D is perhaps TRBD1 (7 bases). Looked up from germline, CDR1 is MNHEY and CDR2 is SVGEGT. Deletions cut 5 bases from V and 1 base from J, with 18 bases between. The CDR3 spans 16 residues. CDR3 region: CASSPPGGQLSYEQYF. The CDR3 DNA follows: TGTGCCAGCAGTCCCCCCGGGGGACAGCTATCCTACGAGCAGTACTTC.

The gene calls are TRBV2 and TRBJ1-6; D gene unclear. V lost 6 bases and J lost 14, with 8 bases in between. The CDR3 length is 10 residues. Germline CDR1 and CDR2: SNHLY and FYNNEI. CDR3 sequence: CASRGITLHF. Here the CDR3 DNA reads TGTGCCAGCAGGGGGATTACCCTCCACTTT.

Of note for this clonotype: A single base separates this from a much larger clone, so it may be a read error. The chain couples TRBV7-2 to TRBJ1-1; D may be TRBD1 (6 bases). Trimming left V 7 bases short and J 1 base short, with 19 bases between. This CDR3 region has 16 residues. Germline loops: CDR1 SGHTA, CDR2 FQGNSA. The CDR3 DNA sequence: TGTGCCAGCACTTTCCCAGACCGGGACAAGAACACTGAAGCTTTCTTT. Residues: CASTFPDRDKNTEAFF.

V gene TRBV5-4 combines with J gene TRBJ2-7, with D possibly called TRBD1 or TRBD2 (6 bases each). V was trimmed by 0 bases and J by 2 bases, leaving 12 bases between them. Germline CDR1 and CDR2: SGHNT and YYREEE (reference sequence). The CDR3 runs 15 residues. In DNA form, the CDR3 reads TGTGCCAGCAGCTTGGAGGGGGGAAGCGCCTACGAGCAGTACTTC. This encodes CASSLEGGSAYEQYF.

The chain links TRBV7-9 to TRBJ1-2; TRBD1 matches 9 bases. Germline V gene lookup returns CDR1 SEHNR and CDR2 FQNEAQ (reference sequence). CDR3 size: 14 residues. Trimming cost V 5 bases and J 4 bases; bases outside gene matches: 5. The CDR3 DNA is TGTGCCAGCAGCCCGGCGGGACAGGGCTATGGCTACACCTTC. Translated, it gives CASSPAGQGYGYTF.

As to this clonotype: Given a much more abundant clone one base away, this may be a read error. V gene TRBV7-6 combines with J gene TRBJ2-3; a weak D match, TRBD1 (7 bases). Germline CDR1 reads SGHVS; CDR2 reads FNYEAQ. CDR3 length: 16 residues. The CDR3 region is CVSSFPRQGGPDTQYF. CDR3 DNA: TGTGTCAGCAGCTTTCCCCGTCAGGGGGGCCCAGATACGCAGTATTTT.

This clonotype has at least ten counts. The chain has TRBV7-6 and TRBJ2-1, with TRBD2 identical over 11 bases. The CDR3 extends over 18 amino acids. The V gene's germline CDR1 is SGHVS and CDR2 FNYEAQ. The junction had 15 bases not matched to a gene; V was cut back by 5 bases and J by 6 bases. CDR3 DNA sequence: TGTGCCAGCAGCCAGCTCGCCCCCGGGACTAGCGGTTTCAATGAGCAGTTCTTC. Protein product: CASSQLAPGTSGFNEQFF.

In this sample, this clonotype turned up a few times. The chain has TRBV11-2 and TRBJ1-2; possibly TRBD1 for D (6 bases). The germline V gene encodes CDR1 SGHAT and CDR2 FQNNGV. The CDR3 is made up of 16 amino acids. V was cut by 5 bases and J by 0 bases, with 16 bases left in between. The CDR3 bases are TGTGCCAGCAGCGCCCGGGACACCCAAGCTAACTATGGCTACACCTTC. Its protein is CASSARDTQANYGYTF. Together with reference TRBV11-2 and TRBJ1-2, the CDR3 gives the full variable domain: EAGVAQSPRYKIIEKRQSVAFWCNPISGHATLYWYQQILGQGPKLLIQFQNNGVVDDSQLPKDRFSAERLKGVDSTLKIQPAKLEDSAVYLCASSARDTQANYGYTFGSGTRLTVV.

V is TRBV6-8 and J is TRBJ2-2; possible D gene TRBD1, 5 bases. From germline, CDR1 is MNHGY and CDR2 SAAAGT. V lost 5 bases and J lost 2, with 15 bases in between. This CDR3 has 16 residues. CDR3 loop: CASSVFETANTGELFF. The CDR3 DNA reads TGTGCCAGCAGTGTGTTTGAGACAGCCAACACCGGGGAGCTGTTTTTT.

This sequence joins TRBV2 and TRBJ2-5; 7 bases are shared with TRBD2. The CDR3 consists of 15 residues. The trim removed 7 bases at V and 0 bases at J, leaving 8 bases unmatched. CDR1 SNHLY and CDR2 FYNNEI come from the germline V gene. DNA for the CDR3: TGTGCCAGCAAGAAGAGCGGGGAATACCAAGAGACCCAGTACTTC. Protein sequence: CASKKSGEYQETQYF.